Following are 2 T cell receptor beta chains from one sample sequenced in a study of blood T cell repertoires in COVID-19. TCRdb keeps only in-frame clones here, not all; method: immunoSEQ multiplex PCR. Here the sample spans under 200,000 clones, roughly 84% being singletons. The sequenced sample consisted of peripheral blood. The receptor set was obtained from a human donor with acute or convalescent COVID-19. The donor label of this sample is uncertain.

A single count supports this clone. The rearrangement links TRBV5-1 to TRBJ2-2; no clear D gene. V lost 0 bases to trimming and J lost 3 bases, with 6 bases between them. This CDR3 comprises 14 residues. CDR1 and CDR2 (germline): SGHRS, YFSETQ. The CDR3 spells CASSLDSYTGELFF. The CDR3 DNA is TGCGCCAGCAGCTTGGACAGTTACACCGGGGAGCTGTTTTTT. Full variable domain (outside the CDR3, taken from reference TRBV5-1 and TRBJ2-2): KAGVTQTPRYLIKTRGQQVTLSCSPISGHRSVSWYQQTPGQGLQFLFEYFSETQRNKGNFPGRFSGRQFSNSRSEMNVSTLELGDSALYLCASSLDSYTGELFFGEGSRLTVL.

The V gene is TRBV5-1, the J gene TRBJ1-1; TRBD1 might be the D (6 bases). Deletions cut 7 bases from V and 2 bases from J, with 15 bases between. Per germline, CDR1 SGHRS and CDR2 YFSETQ. This CDR3 is 14 amino acids long. Written as DNA, the CDR3 is TGCGCCAGCGCCCTCGACAGGATTAACACTGAAGCTTTCTTT. This sequence encodes CASALDRINTEAFF.